The T cell receptor beta chain described here comes from a study of CD8+ T cells in alopecia areata. Treatment defined: oral pan-JAK inhibitor, 5-10 mg twice daily. TCR sequencing used cDNA made by reverse transcription of extracted RNA. Sequencing was performed with immunoSEQ multiplex PCR; in TCRdb, only in-frame clones are kept and a portion is missing. Of 170,000 or so clones detected, roughly 61% appear once; the ten largest clones hold over 9.5%. This CDR3 is 16 amino acids long. The V gene's germline CDR1 is MGHRA and CDR2 YSYEKL. Trimming cost V 2 bases and J 7 bases, with 18 bases left between them.

V gene TRBV4-1 combines with J gene TRBJ2-1, with D perhaps TRBD1 or TRBD2 (5 bases each). Source: CD8+ T cells sorted from blood, taken at week 24, from a patient treated with tofacitinib. The clonotype was recovered from a human donor with alopecia areata. DNA for the CDR3: TGCGCCAGCAGCCAACCCCCTGTGGGACCTGGGAATGAGCAGTTCTTC. Its translation: CASSQPPVGPGNEQFF.